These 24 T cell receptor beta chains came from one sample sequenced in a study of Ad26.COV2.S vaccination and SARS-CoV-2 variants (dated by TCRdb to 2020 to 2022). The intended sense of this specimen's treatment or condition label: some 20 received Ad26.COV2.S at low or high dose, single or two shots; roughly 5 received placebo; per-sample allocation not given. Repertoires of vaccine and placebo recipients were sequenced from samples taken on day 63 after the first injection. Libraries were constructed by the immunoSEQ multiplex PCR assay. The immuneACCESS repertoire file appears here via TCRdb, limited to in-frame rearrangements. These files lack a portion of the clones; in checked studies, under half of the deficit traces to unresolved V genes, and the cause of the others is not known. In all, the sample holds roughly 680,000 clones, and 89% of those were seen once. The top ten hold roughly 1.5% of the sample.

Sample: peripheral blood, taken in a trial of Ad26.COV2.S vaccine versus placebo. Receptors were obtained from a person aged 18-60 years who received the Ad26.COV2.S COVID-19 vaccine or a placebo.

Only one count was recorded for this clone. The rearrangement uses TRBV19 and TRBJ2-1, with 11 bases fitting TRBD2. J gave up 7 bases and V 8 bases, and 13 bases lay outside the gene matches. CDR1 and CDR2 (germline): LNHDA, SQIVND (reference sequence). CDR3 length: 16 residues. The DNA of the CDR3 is TGTGCCAGTGAATCAGTACTAGCGGGAGCTTCAAATGAGCAGTTCTTC. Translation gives CASESVLAGASNEQFF.

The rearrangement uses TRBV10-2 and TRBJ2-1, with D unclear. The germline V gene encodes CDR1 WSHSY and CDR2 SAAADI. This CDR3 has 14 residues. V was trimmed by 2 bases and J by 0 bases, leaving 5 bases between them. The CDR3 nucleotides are TGCGCCAGCAGTGAGGCGAGCTCCTACAATGAGCAGTTCTTC. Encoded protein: CASSEASSYNEQFF.

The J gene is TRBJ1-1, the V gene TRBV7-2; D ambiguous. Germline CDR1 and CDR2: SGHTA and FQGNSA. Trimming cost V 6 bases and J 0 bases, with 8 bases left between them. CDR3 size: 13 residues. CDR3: CASRREMNTEAFF. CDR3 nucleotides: TGTGCCAGCAGACGTGAGATGAACACTGAAGCTTTCTTT.

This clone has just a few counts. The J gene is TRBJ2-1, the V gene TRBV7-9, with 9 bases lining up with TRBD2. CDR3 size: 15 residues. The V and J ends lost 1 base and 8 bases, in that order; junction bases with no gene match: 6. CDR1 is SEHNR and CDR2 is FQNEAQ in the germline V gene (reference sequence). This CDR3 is CASSLVSGRSYEQFF. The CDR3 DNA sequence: TGTGCCAGCAGCTTAGTTAGCGGGAGAAGCTATGAGCAGTTCTTC.

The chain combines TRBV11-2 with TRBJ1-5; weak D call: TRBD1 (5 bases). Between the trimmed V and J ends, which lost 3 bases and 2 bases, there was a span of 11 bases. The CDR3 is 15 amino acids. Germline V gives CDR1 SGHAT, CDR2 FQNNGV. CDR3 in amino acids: CASSLGSGGNQPQHF. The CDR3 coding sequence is TGTGCCAGCAGCTTGGGATCGGGGGGCAATCAGCCCCAGCATTTT.

CDR3: CASTYTGWNYGYTF. The CDR3 DNA is TGTGCCAGCACCTATACAGGGTGGAACTATGGCTACACCTTC. The V call is TRBV7-2, the J call TRBJ1-2, with D possibly TRBD1 on 6 matching bases. This CDR3 has 14 residues. CDR1 and CDR2 from the germline V gene are SGHTA and FQGNSA. V was cut by 7 bases and J by 2 bases, with 14 bases left in between.

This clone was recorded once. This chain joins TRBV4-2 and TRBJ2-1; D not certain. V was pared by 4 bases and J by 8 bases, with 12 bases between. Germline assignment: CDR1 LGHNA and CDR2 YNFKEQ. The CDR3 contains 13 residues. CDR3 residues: CASSPGPLDEQFF. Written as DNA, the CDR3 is TGTGCCAGCAGCCCCGGGCCCCTCGATGAGCAGTTCTTC.

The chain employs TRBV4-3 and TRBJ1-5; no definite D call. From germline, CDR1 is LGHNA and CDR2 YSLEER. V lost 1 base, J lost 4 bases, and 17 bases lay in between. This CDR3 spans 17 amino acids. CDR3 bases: TGCGCCAGCAGCCAAGGTGGGCCAGGAGCCTCGAATCAGCCCCAGCATTTT. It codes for CASSQGGPGASNQPQHF.

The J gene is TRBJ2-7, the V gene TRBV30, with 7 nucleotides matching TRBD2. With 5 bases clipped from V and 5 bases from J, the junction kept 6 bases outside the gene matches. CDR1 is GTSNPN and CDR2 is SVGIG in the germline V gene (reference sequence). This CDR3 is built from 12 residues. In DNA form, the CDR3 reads TGTGCCTGGGGGGACTACACCCACGAGCAGTACTTC. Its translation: CAWGDYTHEQYF.

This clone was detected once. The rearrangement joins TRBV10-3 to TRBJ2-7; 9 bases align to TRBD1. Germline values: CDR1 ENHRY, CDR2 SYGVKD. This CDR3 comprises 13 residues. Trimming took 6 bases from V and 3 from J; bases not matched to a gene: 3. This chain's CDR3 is CAIRPGQGYEQYF. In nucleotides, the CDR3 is TGTGCCATCAGACCGGGACAGGGCTACGAGCAGTACTTC.

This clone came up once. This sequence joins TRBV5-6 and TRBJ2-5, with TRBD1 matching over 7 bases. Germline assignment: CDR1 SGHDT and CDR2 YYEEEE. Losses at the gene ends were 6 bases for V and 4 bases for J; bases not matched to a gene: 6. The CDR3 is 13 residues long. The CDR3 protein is CASTLSGGETQYF. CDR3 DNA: TGTGCCAGCACTCTGTCAGGGGGAGAGACCCAGTACTTC.

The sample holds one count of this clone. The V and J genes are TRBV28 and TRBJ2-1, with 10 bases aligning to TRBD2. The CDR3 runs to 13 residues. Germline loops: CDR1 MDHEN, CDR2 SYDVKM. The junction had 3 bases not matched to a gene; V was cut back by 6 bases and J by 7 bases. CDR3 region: CASRNSGRNEQFF. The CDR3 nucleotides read TGTGCCAGCAGAAATAGCGGGAGGAATGAGCAGTTCTTC.

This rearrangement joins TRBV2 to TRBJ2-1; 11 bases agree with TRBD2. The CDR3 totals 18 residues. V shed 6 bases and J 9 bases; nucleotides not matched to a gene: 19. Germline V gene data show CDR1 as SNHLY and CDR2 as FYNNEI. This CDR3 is CASRDLAGGVRRGGEQFF. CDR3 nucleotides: TGTGCCAGCAGGGACCTAGCGGGAGGCGTCCGGAGGGGCGGTGAGCAGTTCTTC.

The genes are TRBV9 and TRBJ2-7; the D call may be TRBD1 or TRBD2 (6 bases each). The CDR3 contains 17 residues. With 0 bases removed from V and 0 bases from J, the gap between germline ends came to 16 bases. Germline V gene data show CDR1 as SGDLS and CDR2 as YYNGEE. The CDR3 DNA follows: TGTGCCAGCAGCGTAGGAATCGGGGGCAGGGACTCCTACGAGCAGTACTTC. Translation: CASSVGIGGRDSYEQYF.

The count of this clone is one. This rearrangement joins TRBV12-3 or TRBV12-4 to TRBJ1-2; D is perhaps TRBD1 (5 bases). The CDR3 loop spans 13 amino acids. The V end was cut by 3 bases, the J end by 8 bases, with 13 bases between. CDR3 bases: TGTGCCAGCAGTTTTGGCAGGGCGGGGGGCTACACCTTC. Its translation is CASSFGRAGGYTF.

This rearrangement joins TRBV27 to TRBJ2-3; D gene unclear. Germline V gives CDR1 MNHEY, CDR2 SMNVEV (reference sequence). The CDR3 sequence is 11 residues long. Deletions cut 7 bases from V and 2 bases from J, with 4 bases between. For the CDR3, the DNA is TGTGCCAGCACCTCCACAGATACGCAGTATTTT. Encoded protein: CASTSTDTQYF.

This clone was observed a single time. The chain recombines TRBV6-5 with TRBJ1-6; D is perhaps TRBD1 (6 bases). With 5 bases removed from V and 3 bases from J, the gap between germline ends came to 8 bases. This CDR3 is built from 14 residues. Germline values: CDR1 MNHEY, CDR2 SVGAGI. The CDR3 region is CASSLQGYNSPLHF. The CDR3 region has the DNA TGTGCCAGCAGTCTACAGGGCTATAATTCACCCCTCCACTTT.

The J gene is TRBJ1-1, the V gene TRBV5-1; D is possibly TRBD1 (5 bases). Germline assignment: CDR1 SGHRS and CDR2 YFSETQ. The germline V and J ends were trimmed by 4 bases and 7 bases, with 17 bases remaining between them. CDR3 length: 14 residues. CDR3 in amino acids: CASSPRGGRGEAFF. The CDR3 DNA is TGCGCCAGCAGCCCCCGGGGGGGGAGGGGTGAAGCTTTCTTT.

CDR3 DNA sequence: TGTGCCAGTAGTATGGGGCGGGACACCTCCTACGAGCAGTACTTC. Protein product: CASSMGRDTSYEQYF. The chain has TRBV19 and TRBJ2-7; D could derive from TRBD1 or TRBD2 (6 bases each). The germline V gene encodes CDR1 LNHDA and CDR2 SQIVND (reference sequence). The CDR3 is 15 amino acids. V was cut by 3 bases and J by 0 bases, with 12 bases left in between.

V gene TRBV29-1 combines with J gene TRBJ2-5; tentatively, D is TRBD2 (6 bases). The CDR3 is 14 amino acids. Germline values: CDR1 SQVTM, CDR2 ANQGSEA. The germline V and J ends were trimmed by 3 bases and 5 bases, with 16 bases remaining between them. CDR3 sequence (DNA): TGCAGCGTTGATTTGGCGGGGCAGGGCGAGACCCAGTACTTC. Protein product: CSVDLAGQGETQYF.

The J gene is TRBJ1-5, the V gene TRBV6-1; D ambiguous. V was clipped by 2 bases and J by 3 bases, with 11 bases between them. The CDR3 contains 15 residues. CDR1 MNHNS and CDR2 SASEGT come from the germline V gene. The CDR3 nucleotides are TGTGCCAGCAGTGAAATAGGAAGTATCAATCAGCCCCAGCATTTT. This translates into CASSEIGSINQPQHF.

The CDR3 DNA is TGTGCCAGCAGCCCGAGGACTAATCAAGAGACCCAGTACTTC. Translated: CASSPRTNQETQYF. The chain uses TRBV7-2 and TRBJ2-5; tentative D call: TRBD2 (6 bases). V was shortened by 5 bases and J by 2 bases, with 12 bases between the two germline ends. This CDR3 comprises 14 residues. CDR1 and CDR2 from the germline V gene are SGHTA and FQGNSA. The variable domain in full, with the rest retrieved from reference TRBV7-2 and TRBJ2-5, is GAGVSQSPSNKVTEKGKDVELRCDPISGHTALYWYRQSLGQGLEFLIYFQGNSAPDKSGLPSDRFSAERTGGSVSTLTIQRTQQEDSAVYLCASSPRTNQETQYFGPGTRLLVL.

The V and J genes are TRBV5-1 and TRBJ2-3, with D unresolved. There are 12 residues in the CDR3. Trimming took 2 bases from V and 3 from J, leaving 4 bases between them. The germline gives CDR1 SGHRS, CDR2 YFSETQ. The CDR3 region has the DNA TGCGCCAGCAGCTTCTTTACAGATACGCAGTATTTT. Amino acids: CASSFFTDTQYF.

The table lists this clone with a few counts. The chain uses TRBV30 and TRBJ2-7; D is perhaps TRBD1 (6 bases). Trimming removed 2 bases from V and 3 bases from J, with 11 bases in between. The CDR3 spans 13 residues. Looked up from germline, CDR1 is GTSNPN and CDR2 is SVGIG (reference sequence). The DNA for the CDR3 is TGTGCCTGGAGTTTTGGACAGAGCTACGAGCAGTACTTC. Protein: CAWSFGQSYEQYF.